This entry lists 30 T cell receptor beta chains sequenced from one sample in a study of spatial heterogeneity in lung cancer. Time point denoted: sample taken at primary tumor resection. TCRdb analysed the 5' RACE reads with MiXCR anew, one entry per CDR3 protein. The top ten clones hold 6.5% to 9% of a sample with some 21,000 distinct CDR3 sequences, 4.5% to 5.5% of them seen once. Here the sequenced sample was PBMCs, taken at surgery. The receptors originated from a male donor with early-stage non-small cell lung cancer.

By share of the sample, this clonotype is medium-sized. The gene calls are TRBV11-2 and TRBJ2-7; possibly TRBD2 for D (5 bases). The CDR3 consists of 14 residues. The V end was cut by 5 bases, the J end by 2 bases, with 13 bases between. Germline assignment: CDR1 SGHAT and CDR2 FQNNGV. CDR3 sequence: CASSRAAQTYEQYF. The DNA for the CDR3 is TGTGCCAGCAGCCGAGCGGCACAAACCTACGAGCAGTACTTC.

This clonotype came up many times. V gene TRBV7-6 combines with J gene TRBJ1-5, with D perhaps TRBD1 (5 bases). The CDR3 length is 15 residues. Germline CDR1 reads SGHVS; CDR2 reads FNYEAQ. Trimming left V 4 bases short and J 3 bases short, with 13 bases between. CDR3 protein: CASSSRTGYNQPQHF. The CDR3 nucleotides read TGTGCCAGCAGCTCACGCACAGGCTACAATCAGCCCCAGCATTTT.

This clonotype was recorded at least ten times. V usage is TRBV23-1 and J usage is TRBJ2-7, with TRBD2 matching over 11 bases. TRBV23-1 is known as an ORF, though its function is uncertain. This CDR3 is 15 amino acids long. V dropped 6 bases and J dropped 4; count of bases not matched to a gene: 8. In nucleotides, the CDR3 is TGCGCCAGCAGAAAAACTAGCGGGAGTGGTTACGAGCAGTACTTC. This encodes CASRKTSGSGYEQYF.

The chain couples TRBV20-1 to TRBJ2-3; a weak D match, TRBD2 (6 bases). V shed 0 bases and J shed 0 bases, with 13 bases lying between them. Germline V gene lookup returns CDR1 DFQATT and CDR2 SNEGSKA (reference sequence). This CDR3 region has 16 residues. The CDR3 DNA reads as TGCAGTGCTAGAGAGGGACTGCGGACCAGCACAGATACGCAGTATTTT. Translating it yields CSAREGLRTSTDTQYF.

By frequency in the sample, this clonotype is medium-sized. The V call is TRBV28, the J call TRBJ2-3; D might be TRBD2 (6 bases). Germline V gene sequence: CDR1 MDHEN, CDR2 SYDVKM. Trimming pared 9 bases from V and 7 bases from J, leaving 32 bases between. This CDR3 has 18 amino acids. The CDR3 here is CARPRAGPPTSQPNTQYF. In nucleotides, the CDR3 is TGTGCCAGGCCCCGTGCGGGACCGCCGACGAGCCAACCGAATACGCAGTATTTT.

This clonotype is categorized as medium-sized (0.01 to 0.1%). The CDR3 sequence: CASSPNRGTQPQHF. The CDR3 DNA is TGTGCCAGCAGCCCGAACAGGGGGACTCAGCCCCAGCATTTT. V and J are TRBV28 and TRBJ1-5, with TRBD1 matching over 8 bases. The CDR3 is 14 amino acids. Germline V gene lookup returns CDR1 MDHEN and CDR2 SYDVKM. V shed 6 bases and J 6 bases; nucleotides not matched to a gene: 7.

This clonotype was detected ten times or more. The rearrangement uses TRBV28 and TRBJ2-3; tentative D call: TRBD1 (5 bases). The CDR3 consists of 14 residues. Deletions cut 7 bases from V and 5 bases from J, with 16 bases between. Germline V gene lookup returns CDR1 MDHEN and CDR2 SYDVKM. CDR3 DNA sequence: TGTGCCAGCATCGGAGAGGTCAGGGAAGATACGCAGTATTTT. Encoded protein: CASIGEVREDTQYF.

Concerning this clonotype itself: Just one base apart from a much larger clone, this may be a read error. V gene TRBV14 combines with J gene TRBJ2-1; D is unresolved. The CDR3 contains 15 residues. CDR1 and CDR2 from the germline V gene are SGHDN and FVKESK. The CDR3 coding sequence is TGTGCCAGCAGCCCCTGGACGAGCTCCCACAATGAGCAGTTCTTC. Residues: CASSPWTSSHNEQFF.

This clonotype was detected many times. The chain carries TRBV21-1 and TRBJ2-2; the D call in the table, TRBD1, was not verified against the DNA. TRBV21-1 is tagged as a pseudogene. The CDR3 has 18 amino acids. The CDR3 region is CASSKEGLSVAPRGELFF. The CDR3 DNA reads TGTGCCAGCAGCAAAGAGGGCTTGTCGGTAGCCCCCAGAGGGGAGCTGTTTTTT.

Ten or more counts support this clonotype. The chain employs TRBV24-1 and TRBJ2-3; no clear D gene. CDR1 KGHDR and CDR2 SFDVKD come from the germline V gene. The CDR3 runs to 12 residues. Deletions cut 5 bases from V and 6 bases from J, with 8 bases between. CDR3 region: CATSGVMDTQYF. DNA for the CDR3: TGTGCCACCAGTGGAGTGATGGATACGCAGTATTTT.

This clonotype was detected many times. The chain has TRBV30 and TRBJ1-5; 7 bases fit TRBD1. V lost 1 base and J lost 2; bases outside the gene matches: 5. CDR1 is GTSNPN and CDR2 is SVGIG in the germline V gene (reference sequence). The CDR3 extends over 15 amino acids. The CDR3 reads CAWSGTGGGNQPQHF. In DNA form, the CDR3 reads TGTGCCTGGAGTGGGACAGGCGGGGGCAATCAGCCCCAGCATTTT.

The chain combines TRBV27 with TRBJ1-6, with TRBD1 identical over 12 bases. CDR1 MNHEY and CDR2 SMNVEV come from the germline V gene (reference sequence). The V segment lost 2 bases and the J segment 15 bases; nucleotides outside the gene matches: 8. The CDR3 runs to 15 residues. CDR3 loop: CASSLMGQGARFLHF. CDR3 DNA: TGTGCCAGCAGTTTAATGGGACAGGGGGCTCGGTTCCTCCACTTT.

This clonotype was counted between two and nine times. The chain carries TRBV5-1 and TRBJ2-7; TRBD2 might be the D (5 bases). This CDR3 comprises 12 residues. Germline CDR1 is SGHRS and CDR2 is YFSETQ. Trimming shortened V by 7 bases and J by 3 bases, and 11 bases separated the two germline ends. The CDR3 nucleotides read TGCGCCAGCCCCATTCGGGACTACGAGCAGTACTTC. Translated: CASPIRDYEQYF. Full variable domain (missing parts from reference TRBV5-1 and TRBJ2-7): KAGVTQTPRYLIKTRGQQVTLSCSPISGHRSVSWYQQTPGQGLQFLFEYFSETQRNKGNFPGRFSGRQFSNSRSEMNVSTLELGDSALYLCASPIRDYEQYFGPGTRLTVT.

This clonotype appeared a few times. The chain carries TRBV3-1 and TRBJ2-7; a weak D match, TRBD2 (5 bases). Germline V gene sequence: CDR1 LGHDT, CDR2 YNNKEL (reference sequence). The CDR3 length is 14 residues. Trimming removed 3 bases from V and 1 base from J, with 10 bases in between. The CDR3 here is CASSQSRASYEQYF. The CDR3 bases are TGTGCCAGCAGCCAGTCGAGGGCTTCCTACGAGCAGTACTTC.

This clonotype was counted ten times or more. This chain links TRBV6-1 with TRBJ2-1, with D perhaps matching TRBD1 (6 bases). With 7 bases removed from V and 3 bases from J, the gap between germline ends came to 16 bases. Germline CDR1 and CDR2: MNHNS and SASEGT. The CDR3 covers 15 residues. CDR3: CASNRRQANYNEQFF. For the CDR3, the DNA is TGTGCCAGCAATCGAAGACAGGCTAACTACAATGAGCAGTTCTTC.

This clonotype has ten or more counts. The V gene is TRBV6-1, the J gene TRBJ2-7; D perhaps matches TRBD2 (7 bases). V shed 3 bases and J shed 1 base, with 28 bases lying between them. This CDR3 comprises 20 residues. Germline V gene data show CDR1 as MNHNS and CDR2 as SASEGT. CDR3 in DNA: TGTGCCAGCAGTGATTTTCAGGGGAGGGCGAGGTACAGGGTTTCCTACGAGCAGTACTTC. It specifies CASSDFQGRARYRVSYEQYF.

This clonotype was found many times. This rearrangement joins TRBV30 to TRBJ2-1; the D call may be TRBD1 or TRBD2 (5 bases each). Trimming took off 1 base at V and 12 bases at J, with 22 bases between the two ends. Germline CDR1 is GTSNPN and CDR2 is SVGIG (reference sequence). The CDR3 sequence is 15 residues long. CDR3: CAWSGSGSGAWRQFF. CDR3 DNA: TGTGCCTGGAGTGGATCCGGGTCCGGGGCATGGCGGCAGTTCTTC. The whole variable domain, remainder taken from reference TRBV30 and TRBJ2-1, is SQTIHQWPATLVQPVGSPLSLECTVEGTSNPNLYWYRQAAGRGLQLLFYSVGIGQISSEVPQNLSASRPQDRQFILSSKKLLLSDSGFYLCAWSGSGSGAWRQFFGPGTRLTVL.

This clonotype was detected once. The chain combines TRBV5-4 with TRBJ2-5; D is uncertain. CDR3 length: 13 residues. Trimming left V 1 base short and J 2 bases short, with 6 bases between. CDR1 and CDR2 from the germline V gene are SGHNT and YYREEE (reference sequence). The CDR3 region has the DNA TGTGCCAGCAGCTTGACCGAACAAGAGACCCAGTACTTC. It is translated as CASSLTEQETQYF.

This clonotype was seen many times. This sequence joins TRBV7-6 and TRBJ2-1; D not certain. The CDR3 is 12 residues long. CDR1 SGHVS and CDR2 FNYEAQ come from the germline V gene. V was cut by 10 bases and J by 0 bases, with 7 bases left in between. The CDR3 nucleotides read TGTGCCACTGAGAGCTCCTACAATGAGCAGTTCTTC. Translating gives CATESSYNEQFF.

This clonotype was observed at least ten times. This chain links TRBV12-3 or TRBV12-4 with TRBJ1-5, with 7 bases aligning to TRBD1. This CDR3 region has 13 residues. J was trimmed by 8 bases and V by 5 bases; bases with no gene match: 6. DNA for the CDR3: TGTGCCAGCAGTACACAGGGGTTGGAGCCCCAGCATTTT. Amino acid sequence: CASSTQGLEPQHF.

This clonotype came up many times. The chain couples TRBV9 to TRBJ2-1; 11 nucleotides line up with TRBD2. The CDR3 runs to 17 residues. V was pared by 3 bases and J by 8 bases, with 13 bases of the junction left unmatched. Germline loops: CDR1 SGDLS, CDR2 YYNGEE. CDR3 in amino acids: CASSGTSGGQLRDEQFF. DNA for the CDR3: TGTGCCAGCAGCGGAACTAGCGGGGGCCAGTTAAGGGATGAGCAGTTCTTC.

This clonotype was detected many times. The CDR3 reads CASSQQGLQETQYF. The CDR3 bases are TGTGCCAGCAGCCAACAGGGACTCCAAGAGACCCAGTACTTC. This sequence joins TRBV3-1 and TRBJ2-5; D possibly corresponds to TRBD2 (6 bases). CDR3 length: 14 residues. CDR1 is LGHDT and CDR2 is YNNKEL in the germline V gene (reference sequence). V lost 2 bases to trimming and J lost 1 base, with 8 bases between them.

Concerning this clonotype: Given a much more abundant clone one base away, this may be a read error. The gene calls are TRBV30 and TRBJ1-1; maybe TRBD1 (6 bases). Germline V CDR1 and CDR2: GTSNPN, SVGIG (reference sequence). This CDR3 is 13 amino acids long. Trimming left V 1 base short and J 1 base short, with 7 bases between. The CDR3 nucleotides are TGTGCCTGGAGTGCACAGGGGAACACTGAAGCTTTCTTT. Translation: CAWSAQGNTEAFF. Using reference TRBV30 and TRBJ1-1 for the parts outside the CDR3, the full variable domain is SQTIHQWPATLVQPVGSPLSLECTVEGTSNPNLYWYRQAAGRGLQLLFYSVGIGQISSEVPQNLSASRPQDRQFILSSKKLLLSDSGFYLCAWSAQGNTEAFFGQGTRLTVV.

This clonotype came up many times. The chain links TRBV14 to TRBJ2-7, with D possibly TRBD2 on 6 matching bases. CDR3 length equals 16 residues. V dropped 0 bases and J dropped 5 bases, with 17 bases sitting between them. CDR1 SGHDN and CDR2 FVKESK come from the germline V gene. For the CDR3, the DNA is TGTGCCAGCAGCCAAGAACAGCGGGTGGTTTTGAACGAGCAGTACTTC. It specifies CASSQEQRVVLNEQYF.

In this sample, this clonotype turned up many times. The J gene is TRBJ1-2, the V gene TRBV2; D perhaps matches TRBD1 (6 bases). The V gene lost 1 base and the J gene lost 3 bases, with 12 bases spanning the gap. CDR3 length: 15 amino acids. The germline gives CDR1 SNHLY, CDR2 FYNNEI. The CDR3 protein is CASSEETGPYYGYTF. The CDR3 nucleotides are TGTGCCAGCAGTGAAGAGACAGGCCCCTACTATGGCTACACCTTC.

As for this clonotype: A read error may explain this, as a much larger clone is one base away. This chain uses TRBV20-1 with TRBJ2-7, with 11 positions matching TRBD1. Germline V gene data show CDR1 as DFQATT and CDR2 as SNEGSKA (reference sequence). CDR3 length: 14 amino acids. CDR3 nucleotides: TGCGGTGCCAGGACAGGGGGCGCATCCTACGAGCAGTACTTC. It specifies CGARTGGASYEQYF.

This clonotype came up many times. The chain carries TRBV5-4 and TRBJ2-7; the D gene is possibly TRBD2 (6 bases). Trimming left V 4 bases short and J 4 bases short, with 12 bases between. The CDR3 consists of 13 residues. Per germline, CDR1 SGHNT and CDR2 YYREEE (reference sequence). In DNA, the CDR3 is TGTGCCAGCAGCCATCTGGGGGGATACGAGCAGTACTTC. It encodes CASSHLGGYEQYF.

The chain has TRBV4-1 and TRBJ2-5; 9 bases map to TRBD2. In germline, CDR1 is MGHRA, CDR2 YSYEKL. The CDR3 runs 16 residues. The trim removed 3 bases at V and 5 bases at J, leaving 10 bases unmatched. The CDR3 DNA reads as TGCGCCAGCAGCCAGGCTAGCGGGGCCAGTGGGGAGACCCAGTACTTC. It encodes CASSQASGASGETQYF.

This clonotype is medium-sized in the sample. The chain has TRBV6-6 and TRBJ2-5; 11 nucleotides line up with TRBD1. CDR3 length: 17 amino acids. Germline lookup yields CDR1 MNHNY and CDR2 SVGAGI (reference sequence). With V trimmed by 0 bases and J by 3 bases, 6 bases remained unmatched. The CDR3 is CASSYSGTGGIKETQYF. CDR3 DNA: TGTGCCAGCAGTTACTCCGGGACAGGGGGGATAAAAGAGACCCAGTACTTC.

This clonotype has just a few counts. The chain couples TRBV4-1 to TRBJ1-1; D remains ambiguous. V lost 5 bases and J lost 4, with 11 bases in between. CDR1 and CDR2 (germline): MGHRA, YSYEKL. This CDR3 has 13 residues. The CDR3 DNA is TGCGCCAGCAGCATTAGCGGAGGCACTGAAGCTTTCTTT. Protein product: CASSISGGTEAFF.